These 7 T cell receptor beta chains were sequenced from one sample in a study of shared clonotypes between healthy human individuals. The method was immunoSEQ multiplex PCR; TCRdb's version includes in-frame clones alone and lacks a portion of them. This sample has 1 million to 1.3 million clones, with around 78% found just once. Sequencing input: memory CD4+ T cells from PBMCs. The subset here: CD45RA-negative fraction. The source of these receptors is a man younger than 30 in good health. Some clones in this sample may be carry-over from other donors' samples.

The CDR3 region is CASSLRWGLGVFTDSPLHF. DNA of the CDR3: TGTGCCAGCAGCCTGCGTTGGGGTTTAGGTGTCTTTACGGATTCACCCCTCCACTTT. This rearrangement joins TRBV28 to TRBJ1-6; unclear D gene. The CDR3 sequence is 19 residues long. The V and J ends lost 6 bases and 8 bases respectively, with 29 bases between them. Germline V gene lookup returns CDR1 MDHEN and CDR2 SYDVKM.

The chain recombines TRBV27 with TRBJ1-5; the D gene is possibly TRBD1 (5 bases). The CDR3 loop spans 15 amino acids. Germline lookup yields CDR1 MNHEY and CDR2 SMNVEV (reference sequence). Trimming left V 6 bases short and J 2 bases short, with 14 bases between. Here the CDR3 reads CASRAAGGGNQPQHF. CDR3 sequence (DNA): TGTGCCAGCAGGGCCGCTGGGGGTGGCAATCAGCCCCAGCATTTT.

The V and J genes are TRBV18 and TRBJ1-3; weak D call: TRBD1 (5 bases). CDR3 length: 16 residues. Germline V gene sequence: CDR1 KGHSH, CDR2 LQKENI. The V gene lost 2 bases and the J gene lost 0 bases, with 11 bases spanning the gap. The CDR3 nucleotides read TGTGCCAGCTCACCAGGGGCGCGGGGCTCTGGAAACACCATATATTTT. Residues: CASSPGARGSGNTIYF.

V usage is TRBV5-1 and J usage is TRBJ2-5, with D possibly matching TRBD2 (5 bases). CDR3 length: 13 amino acids. V gave up 4 bases and J gave up 4 bases, with 11 bases separating them. Germline-derived CDR1 and CDR2 are SGHRS and YFSETQ. The CDR3 reads CASSPGEGETQYF. The DNA of the CDR3 is TGCGCCAGCAGCCCCGGAGAGGGAGAGACCCAGTACTTC.

This chain connects TRBV2 to TRBJ1-5; no clear D. With 4 bases removed from V and 0 bases from J, the gap between germline ends came to 7 bases. The CDR3 is 14 residues long. From germline, CDR1 is SNHLY and CDR2 FYNNEI. For the CDR3, the DNA is TGTGCCAGCAGTGTCTCTGCTAGCAATCAGCCCCAGCATTTT. Encoded protein: CASSVSASNQPQHF. Using reference TRBV2 and TRBJ1-5 for the parts outside the CDR3, the full variable domain is EPEVTQTPSHQVTQMGQEVILRCVPISNHLYFYWYRQILGQKVEFLVSFYNNEISEKSEIFDDQFSVERPDGSNFTLKIRSTKLEDSAMYFCASSVSASNQPQHFGDGTRLSIL.

The V gene is TRBV7-2, the J gene TRBJ2-1; 7 bases are shared with TRBD1. Per germline, CDR1 SGHTA and CDR2 FQGNSA. V lost 5 bases to trimming and J lost 2 bases; unmatched junction nucleotides: 12. The CDR3 extends over 17 amino acids. The CDR3 coding sequence is TGTGCCAGCAGCGTAGATATTCCAGGGGGAACCTACAATGAGCAGTTCTTC. Encoded protein: CASSVDIPGGTYNEQFF.

Worth noting for this clone: One end of the junction is discordant with germline, which a read error may explain. V is TRBV7-2 and J is TRBJ2-5; D might be TRBD2 (6 bases). This CDR3 contains 12 residues. The germline V gene has CDR1 SGHTA and CDR2 FQGNSA. For the CDR3, the DNA is TGTGCCAGCAGCATGCGACTAGAGACCCTGTACTTC. Translating gives CASSMRLETLYF. The variable domain in full, completed from reference TRBV7-2 and TRBJ2-5, reads GAGVSQSPSNKVTEKGKDVELRCDPISGHTALYWYRQSLGQGLEFLIYFQGNSAPDKSGLPSDRFSAERTGGSVSTLTIQRTQQEDSAVYLCASSMRLETLYFGPGTRLLVL.